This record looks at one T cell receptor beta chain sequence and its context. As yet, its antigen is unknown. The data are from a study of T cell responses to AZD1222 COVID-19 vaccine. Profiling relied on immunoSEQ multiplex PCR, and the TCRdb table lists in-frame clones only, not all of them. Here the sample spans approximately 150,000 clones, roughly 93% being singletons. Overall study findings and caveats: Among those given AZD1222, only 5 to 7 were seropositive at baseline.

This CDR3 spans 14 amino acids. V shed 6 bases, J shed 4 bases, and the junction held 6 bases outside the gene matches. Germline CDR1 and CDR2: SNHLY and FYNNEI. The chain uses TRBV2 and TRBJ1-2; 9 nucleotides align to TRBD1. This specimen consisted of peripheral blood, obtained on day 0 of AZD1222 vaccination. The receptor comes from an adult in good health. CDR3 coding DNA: TGTGCCAGCAGCCCGGGACAGGGATTCTATGGCTACACCTTC. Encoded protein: CASSPGQGFYGYTF.